The 8 T cell receptor beta chains presented below share a single source sample, sequenced in a study of type 1 regulatory T cells. TCRdb processed the reads anew with MiXCR; each CDR3 protein has one entry. The sample records tens of thousands of distinct CDR3 sequences, 72% being singletons. Their antigen targets remain unknown. Sequencing used cultured T cells, either the whole culture or a sorted T cell fraction (not recorded which). Regarding subset: Tr1-enriched cell product generated in vitro against host alloantigens. All receptors derive from a human donor in good health.

This clonotype was counted a few times. The chain recombines TRBV12-3 or TRBV12-4 with TRBJ1-6; possible D gene TRBD1, 5 bases. Trimming shortened V by 5 bases and J by 8 bases, and 10 bases separated the two germline ends. The CDR3 sequence is 13 residues long. CDR3 region: CASSPRGDSPLHF. The CDR3 DNA reads as TGTGCCAGCAGTCCTAGAGGGGATTCACCCCTCCACTTT.

The chain uses TRBV12-3 or TRBV12-4 and TRBJ2-1; perhaps TRBD1 as D (6 bases). The CDR3 is made up of 15 amino acids. Trimming stripped 7 bases from V and 4 bases from J, with 17 bases between. The CDR3 region has the DNA TGTGCCAGCACCGACAGGCGACTCAGGTACAATGAGCAGTTCTTC. Encoded protein: CASTDRRLRYNEQFF.

This clonotype was detected a few times. The chain employs TRBV5-1 and TRBJ2-3; 10 nucleotides line up with TRBD1. This CDR3 region has 14 residues. V lost 4 bases and J lost 5; bases outside the gene matches: 4. Germline CDR1 is SGHRS and CDR2 is YFSETQ. For the CDR3, the DNA is TGCGCCAGCAGCCTGGGACAGGGGAAAGATACGCAGTATTTT. Amino acid sequence: CASSLGQGKDTQYF.

The table lists this clonotype with a count of one. The chain has TRBV28 and TRBJ2-1; 10 bases match TRBD1. Germline CDR1 reads MDHEN; CDR2 reads SYDVKM. V shed 5 bases and J 8 bases; nucleotides not matched to a gene: 6. The CDR3 is made up of 14 amino acids. Here the CDR3 reads CASSPDRGRDEQFF. The CDR3, as DNA: TGTGCCAGCAGTCCTGACAGGGGGCGCGATGAGCAGTTCTTC.

This clonotype was observed once. This chain connects TRBV18 to TRBJ2-6, with D perhaps TRBD1 (6 bases). The germline gives CDR1 KGHSH, CDR2 LQKENI. Trimming took off 4 bases at V and 2 bases at J, with 9 bases between the two ends. The CDR3 contains 15 residues. The CDR3 protein is CASSLDRAGANVLTF. The CDR3 DNA reads as TGTGCCAGCTCACTGGACAGAGCTGGGGCCAACGTCCTGACTTTC.

This clonotype was detected only a few times. The chain couples TRBV20-1 to TRBJ1-2; 7 bases match TRBD1. CDR1 and CDR2 from the germline V gene are DFQATT and SNEGSKA (reference sequence). CDR3 length: 13 residues. V dropped 0 bases and J dropped 5; count of bases not matched to a gene: 3. CDR3 in amino acids: CSARETGSYGYTF. For the CDR3, the DNA is TGCAGTGCTAGAGAGACAGGGTCTTATGGCTACACCTTC.

The V and J genes are TRBV6-2 or TRBV6-3 and TRBJ2-1; the match to TRBD2 covers 10 bases. This CDR3 has 16 amino acids. The germline V gene has CDR1 MNHEY and CDR2 SVGEGT. V shed 5 bases, J shed 4 bases, and the junction held 8 bases outside the gene matches. CDR3 coding DNA: TGTGCCAGCAGTCACGGACTAGCGGAAAATTACAATGAGCAGTTCTTC. This encodes CASSHGLAENYNEQFF.

The rearrangement uses TRBV7-9 and TRBJ2-1; the D gene is possibly TRBD1 (6 bases). Trimming removed 3 bases from V and 6 bases from J, with 9 bases in between. Germline CDR1 and CDR2: SEHNR and FQNEAQ (reference sequence). The CDR3 loop spans 13 amino acids. CDR3 DNA: TGTGCCAGCAGCTTCACAGGGAGCAATGAGCAGTTCTTC. Its protein is CASSFTGSNEQFF.